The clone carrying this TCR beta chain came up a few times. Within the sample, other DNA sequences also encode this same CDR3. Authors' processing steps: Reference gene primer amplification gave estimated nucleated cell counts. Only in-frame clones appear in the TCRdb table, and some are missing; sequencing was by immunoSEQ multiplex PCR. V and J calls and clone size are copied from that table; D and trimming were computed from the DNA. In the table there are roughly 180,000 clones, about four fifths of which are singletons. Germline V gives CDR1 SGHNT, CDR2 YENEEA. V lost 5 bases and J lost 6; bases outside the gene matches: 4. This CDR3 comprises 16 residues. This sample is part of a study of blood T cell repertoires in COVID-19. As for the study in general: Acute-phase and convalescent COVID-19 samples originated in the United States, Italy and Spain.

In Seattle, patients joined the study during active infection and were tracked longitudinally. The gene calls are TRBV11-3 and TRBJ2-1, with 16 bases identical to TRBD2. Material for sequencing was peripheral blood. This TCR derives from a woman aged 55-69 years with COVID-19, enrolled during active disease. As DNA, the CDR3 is TGTGCCAGCAGCCTGGGACTAGCGGGGGGGCGCAATGAGCAGTTCTTC. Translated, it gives CASSLGLAGGRNEQFF.